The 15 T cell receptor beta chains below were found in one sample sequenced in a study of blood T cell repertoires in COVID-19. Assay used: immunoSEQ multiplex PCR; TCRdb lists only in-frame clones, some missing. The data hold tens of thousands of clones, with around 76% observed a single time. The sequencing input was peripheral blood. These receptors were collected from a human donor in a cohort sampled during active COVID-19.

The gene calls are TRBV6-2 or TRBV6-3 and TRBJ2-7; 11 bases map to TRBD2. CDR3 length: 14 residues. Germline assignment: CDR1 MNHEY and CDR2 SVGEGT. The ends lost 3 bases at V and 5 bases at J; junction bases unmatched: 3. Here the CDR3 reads CASSYSGGADEQYF. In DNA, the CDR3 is TGTGCCAGCAGTTATAGCGGGGGGGCGGACGAGCAGTACTTC.

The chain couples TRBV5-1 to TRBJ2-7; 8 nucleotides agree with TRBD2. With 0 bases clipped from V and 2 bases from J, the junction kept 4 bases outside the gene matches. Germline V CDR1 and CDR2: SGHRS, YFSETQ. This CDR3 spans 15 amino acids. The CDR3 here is CASSLVGGATYEQYF. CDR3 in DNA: TGCGCCAGCAGCTTGGTCGGGGGGGCCACCTACGAGCAGTACTTC.

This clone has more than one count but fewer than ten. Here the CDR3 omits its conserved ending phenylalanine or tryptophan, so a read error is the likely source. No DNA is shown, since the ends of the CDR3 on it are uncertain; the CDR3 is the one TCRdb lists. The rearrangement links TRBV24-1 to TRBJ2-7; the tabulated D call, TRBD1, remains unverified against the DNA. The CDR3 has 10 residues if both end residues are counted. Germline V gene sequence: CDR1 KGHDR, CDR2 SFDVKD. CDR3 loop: CATSEGQDML.

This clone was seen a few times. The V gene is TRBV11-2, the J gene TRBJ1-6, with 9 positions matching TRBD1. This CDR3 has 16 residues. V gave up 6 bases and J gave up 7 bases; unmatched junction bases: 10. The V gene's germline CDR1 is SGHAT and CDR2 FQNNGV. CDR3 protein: CASRPTGGGQNSPLHF. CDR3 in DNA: TGTGCCAGCAGACCTACAGGGGGCGGCCAAAATTCACCCCTCCACTTT.

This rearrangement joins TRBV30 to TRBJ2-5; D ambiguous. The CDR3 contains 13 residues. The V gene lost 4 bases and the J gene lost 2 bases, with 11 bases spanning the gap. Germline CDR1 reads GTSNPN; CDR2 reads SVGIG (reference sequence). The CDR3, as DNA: TGTGCCTGGAACCCGGGTTTACAAGAGACCCAGTACTTC. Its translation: CAWNPGLQETQYF.

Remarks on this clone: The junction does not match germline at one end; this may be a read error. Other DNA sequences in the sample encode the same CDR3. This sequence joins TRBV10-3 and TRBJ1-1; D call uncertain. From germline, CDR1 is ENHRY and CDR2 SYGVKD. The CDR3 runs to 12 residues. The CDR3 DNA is TGTGCCATAAGTGACCGCGACACTGAAGCTTTCTTT. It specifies CAISDRDTEAFF.

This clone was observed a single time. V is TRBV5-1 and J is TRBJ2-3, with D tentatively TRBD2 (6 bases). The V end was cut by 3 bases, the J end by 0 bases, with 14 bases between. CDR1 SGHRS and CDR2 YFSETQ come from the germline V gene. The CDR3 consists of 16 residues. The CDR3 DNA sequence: TGCGCCAGCAGCTCCCCGCTGGGACTGAGCACAGATACGCAGTATTTT. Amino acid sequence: CASSSPLGLSTDTQYF.

CDR3 in amino acids: CASSEVAGGDGYTF. The CDR3 nucleotides read TGTGCCAGCAGTGAAGTGGCAGGGGGTGATGGCTACACCTTC. V gene TRBV6-1 combines with J gene TRBJ1-2; 7 bases line up with TRBD1. Germline loops: CDR1 MNHNS, CDR2 SASEGT. This CDR3 has 14 amino acids. V was pared by 1 base and J by 6 bases, with 5 bases of the junction left unmatched.

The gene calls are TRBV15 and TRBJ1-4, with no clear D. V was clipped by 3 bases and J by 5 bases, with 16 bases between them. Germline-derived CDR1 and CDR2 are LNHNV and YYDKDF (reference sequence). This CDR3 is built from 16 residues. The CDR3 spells CATSRDPGGLNEKLFF. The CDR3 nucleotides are TGTGCCACCAGCAGGGACCCAGGAGGCCTCAATGAAAAACTGTTTTTT.

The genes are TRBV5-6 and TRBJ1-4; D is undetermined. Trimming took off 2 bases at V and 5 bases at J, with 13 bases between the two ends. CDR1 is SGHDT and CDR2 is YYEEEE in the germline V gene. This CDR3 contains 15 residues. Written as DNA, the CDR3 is TGTGCCAGCAGCTTTCTGCCACAGACGAATGAAAAACTGTTTTTT. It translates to CASSFLPQTNEKLFF.

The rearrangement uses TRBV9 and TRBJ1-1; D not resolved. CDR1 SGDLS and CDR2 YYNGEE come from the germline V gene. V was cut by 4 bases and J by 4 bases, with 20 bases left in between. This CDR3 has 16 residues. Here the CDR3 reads CASSPPWASLGTEAFF. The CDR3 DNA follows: TGTGCCAGCAGCCCACCGTGGGCCTCCTTAGGCACTGAAGCTTTCTTT.

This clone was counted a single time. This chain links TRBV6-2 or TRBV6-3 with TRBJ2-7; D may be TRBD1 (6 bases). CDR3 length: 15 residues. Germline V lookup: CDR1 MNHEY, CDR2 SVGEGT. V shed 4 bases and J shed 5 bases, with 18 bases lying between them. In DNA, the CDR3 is TGTGCCAGCAGTTTCCGGGACACCCCCCTGGACGAGCAGTACTTC. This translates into CASSFRDTPLDEQYF.

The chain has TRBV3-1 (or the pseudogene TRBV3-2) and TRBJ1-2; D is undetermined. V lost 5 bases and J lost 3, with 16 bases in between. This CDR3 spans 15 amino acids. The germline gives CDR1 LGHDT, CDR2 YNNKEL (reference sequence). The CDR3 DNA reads TGTGCCAGCAGCGTTCGACTAAATCGGGACTATGGCTACACCTTC. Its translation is CASSVRLNRDYGYTF.

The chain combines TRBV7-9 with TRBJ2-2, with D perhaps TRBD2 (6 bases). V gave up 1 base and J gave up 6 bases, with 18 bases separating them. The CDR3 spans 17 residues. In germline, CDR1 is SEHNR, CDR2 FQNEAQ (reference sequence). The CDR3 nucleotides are TGTGCCAGCAGCTTAGTGATGTCCGGGGGTACACCCGGGGAGCTGTTTTTT. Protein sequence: CASSLVMSGGTPGELFF. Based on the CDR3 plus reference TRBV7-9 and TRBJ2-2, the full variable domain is DTGVSQNPRHKITKRGQNVTFRCDPISEHNRLYWYRQTLGQGPEFLTYFQNEAQLEKSRLLSDRFSAERPKGSFSTLEIQRTEQGDSAMYLCASSLVMSGGTPGELFFGEGSRLTVL.

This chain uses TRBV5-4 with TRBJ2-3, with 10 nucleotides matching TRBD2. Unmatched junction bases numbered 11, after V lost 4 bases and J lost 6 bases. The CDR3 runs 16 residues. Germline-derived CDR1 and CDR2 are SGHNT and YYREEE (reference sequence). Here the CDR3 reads CASSVQVAGGTDTQYF. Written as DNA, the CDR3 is TGTGCCAGCAGCGTCCAGGTAGCGGGGGGTACTGATACGCAGTATTTT. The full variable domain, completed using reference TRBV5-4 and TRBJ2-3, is ETGVTQSPTHLIKTRGQQVTLRCSSQSGHNTVSWYQQALGQGPQFIFQYYREEENGRGNFPPRFSGLQFPNYSSELNVNALELDDSALYLCASSVQVAGGTDTQYFGPGTRLTVL.